Following are 27 T cell receptor beta chains from one sample sequenced in a study of blood T cell repertoires in COVID-19 (dated by TCRdb to 2018 to 2021). Library method: the immunoSEQ multiplex PCR assay. TCRdb's version of the immuneACCESS table is confined to in-frame rearrangements and falls short of the full clone set. An unresolved V gene accounts for under half of the shortfall where checked; the remainder is of unknown origin. The sample yields about 48,000 clones; over 75% were counted once. Approximately 6% of the sample is in the top ten clones. Sequencing input: peripheral blood. The source of these receptors is a woman in her fifties or sixties with acute or convalescent COVID-19.

This rearrangement joins TRBV6-2 or TRBV6-3 to TRBJ1-2, with D possibly matching TRBD1 (5 bases). The CDR3 consists of 12 residues. The germline CDR1 and CDR2 sequences are MNHEY and SVGEGT. V gave up 5 bases and J gave up 7 bases, with 11 bases separating them. CDR3 in amino acids: CASSTGWGGYTF. The CDR3 DNA follows: TGTGCCAGCAGTACAGGTTGGGGTGGCTACACCTTC.

The chain links TRBV29-1 to TRBJ1-4; D remains ambiguous. The V end was cut by 2 bases, the J end by 8 bases, with 12 bases between. CDR3 length: 13 amino acids. Germline lookup yields CDR1 SQVTM and CDR2 ANQGSEA. Here the CDR3 reads CSVESGRGEKLFF. Written as DNA, the CDR3 is TGCAGCGTTGAATCGGGTCGAGGGGAAAAACTGTTTTTT.

The genes are TRBV2 and TRBJ2-7; unclear D gene. There are 14 residues in the CDR3. V lost 3 bases and J 2 bases, leaving 11 bases between the germline ends. Germline CDR1 reads SNHLY; CDR2 reads FYNNEI. The DNA for the CDR3 is TGTGCCAGCAGTGATGAGAGGTATCCCTACGAGCAGTACTTC. Translating it yields CASSDERYPYEQYF.

The chain uses TRBV29-1 and TRBJ1-2; 7 bases are shared with TRBD1. The CDR3 spans 12 residues. V dropped 7 bases and J dropped 7; count of bases not matched to a gene: 9. Germline CDR1 SQVTM, CDR2 ANQGSEA. CDR3 residues: CSGLQGVGGYTF. DNA of the CDR3: TGCAGCGGCCTTCAGGGGGTAGGTGGCTACACCTTC.

This chain uses TRBV19 with TRBJ1-6, with 7 positions matching TRBD1. Germline V gene lookup returns CDR1 LNHDA and CDR2 SQIVND (reference sequence). V lost 5 bases and J lost 7; bases outside the gene matches: 14. The CDR3 contains 17 residues. CDR3 sequence: CASSATGVTLGNSPLHF. The DNA of the CDR3 is TGTGCCAGTAGTGCTACAGGGGTCACCTTGGGGAATTCACCCCTCCACTTT. Variable domain in full (rest from reference TRBV19 and TRBJ1-6): DGGITQSPKYLFRKEGQNVTLSCEQNLNHDAMYWYRQDPGQGLRLIYYSQIVNDFQKGDIAEGYSVSREKKESFPLTVTSAQKNPTAFYLCASSATGVTLGNSPLHFGNGTRLTVT.

The chain combines TRBV7-2 with TRBJ1-3, with D hard to call. Per germline, CDR1 SGHTA and CDR2 FQGNSA. The CDR3 has 15 amino acids. The V end was cut by 5 bases, the J end by 2 bases, with 13 bases between. This CDR3 reads CASSQRMGAGNTIYF. The DNA of the CDR3 is TGTGCCAGCAGCCAACGCATGGGAGCTGGAAACACCATATATTTT.

This sequence joins TRBV2 and TRBJ2-3; the D gene is possibly TRBD2 (5 bases). Trimming took 7 bases from V and 6 from J, leaving 20 bases between them. Germline V gene sequence: CDR1 SNHLY, CDR2 FYNNEI. This CDR3 is 15 amino acids long. CDR3: CASTSGVWTGDTQYF. Here the CDR3 DNA reads TGTGCCAGCACCAGTGGGGTTTGGACGGGGGATACGCAGTATTTT.

V is TRBV6-2 or TRBV6-3 and J is TRBJ1-2, with D maybe TRBD1 (6 bases). The germline V and J ends were trimmed by 4 bases and 1 base, with 7 bases remaining between them. Germline CDR1 and CDR2: MNHEY and SVGEGT. The length of the CDR3 is 13 residues. CDR3: CASSSGDNYGYTF. CDR3 in DNA: TGTGCCAGCAGTTCAGGGGATAACTATGGCTACACCTTC.

This clone was recorded a few times. This chain uses TRBV11-3 with TRBJ2-7; D remains unclear. With 1 base removed from V and 6 bases from J, the gap between germline ends came to 7 bases. This CDR3 spans 12 amino acids. The V gene's germline CDR1 is SGHNT and CDR2 YENEEA. The CDR3 sequence is CASSLVAPEQYF. The CDR3 DNA reads TGTGCCAGCAGCTTAGTAGCTCCCGAGCAGTACTTC. Full variable domain (remainder filled in from reference TRBV11-3 and TRBJ2-7): EAGVVQSPRYKIIEKKQPVAFWCNPISGHNTLYWYLQNLGQGPELLIRYENEEAVDDSQLPKDRFSAERLKGVDSTLKIQPAELGDSAVYLCASSLVAPEQYFGPGTRLTVT.

This rearrangement joins TRBV7-2 to TRBJ2-5, with 10 bases identical to TRBD2. CDR3 length equals 17 residues. CDR1 is SGHTA, CDR2 FQGNSA, per germline. J lost 2 bases, V lost 2 bases, and 8 bases had no gene match. The CDR3 DNA reads TGTGCCAGCAGCTTAAGAGTTATAGCGGGAGGTCAAGAGACCCAGTACTTC. This translates into CASSLRVIAGGQETQYF.

The chain links TRBV7-2 to TRBJ2-2; the D is unclear. V dropped 4 bases and J dropped 4 bases, with 10 bases sitting between them. Germline V gives CDR1 SGHTA, CDR2 FQGNSA. This CDR3 comprises 14 residues. CDR3 coding DNA: TGTGCCAGCAGCTGGGCGCAGAGCACCGGGGAGCTGTTTTTT. Its protein product is CASSWAQSTGELFF.

The chain couples TRBV6-5 to TRBJ1-6; TRBD1 aligns across 9 bases. In germline, CDR1 is MNHEY, CDR2 SVGAGI. The length of the CDR3 is 15 residues. V lost 9 bases, J lost 4 bases, and 7 bases stayed unmatched. The CDR3 coding sequence is TGTGCCAGTTTGGGACAGGGCGCTTATAATTCACCCCTCCACTTT. Residues: CASLGQGAYNSPLHF.

This clone showed up just once. V usage is TRBV2 and J usage is TRBJ1-6, with TRBD1 matching 9 bases. Unmatched junction bases numbered 7, after V lost 6 bases and J lost 1 base. Germline V gene data show CDR1 as SNHLY and CDR2 as FYNNEI. The CDR3 has 17 amino acids. CDR3 sequence: CASSDTTGGSYNSPLHF. CDR3 sequence (DNA): TGTGCCAGCAGCGATACGACAGGGGGTTCCTATAATTCACCCCTCCACTTT.

This chain uses TRBV12-3 or TRBV12-4 with TRBJ2-3; D may be TRBD2 (5 bases). V was shortened by 3 bases and J by 6 bases, with 7 bases between the two germline ends. The CDR3 contains 12 residues. In nucleotides, the CDR3 is TGTGCCAGCAGTTTGGGCGGGGATACGCAGTATTTT. This translates into CASSLGGDTQYF.

This chain uses TRBV9 with TRBJ1-1; tentative D call: TRBD1 (5 bases). Trimming left V 0 bases short and J 0 bases short, with 9 bases between. The CDR3 runs to 15 residues. The germline V gene encodes CDR1 SGDLS and CDR2 YYNGEE. The CDR3 protein is CASSVVRGMNTEAFF. The CDR3 DNA sequence: TGTGCCAGCAGCGTAGTAAGGGGAATGAACACTGAAGCTTTCTTT. Based on the CDR3 plus reference TRBV9 and TRBJ1-1, the full variable domain is DSGVTQTPKHLITATGQRVTLRCSPRSGDLSVYWYQQSLDQGLQFLIQYYNGEERAKGNILERFSAQQFPDLHSELNLSSLELGDSALYFCASSVVRGMNTEAFFGQGTRLTVV.

This clone was counted between two and nine times. The chain joins TRBV5-1 to TRBJ2-1, with 11 nucleotides matching TRBD2. Trimming at V came to 3 bases and at J to 0 bases, leaving 5 bases not matched to a gene. The germline gives CDR1 SGHRS, CDR2 YFSETQ. This CDR3 has 17 residues. The CDR3: CASSSRLAGSSYNEQFF. The CDR3 coding sequence is TGCGCCAGCAGCTCCCGACTAGCGGGGAGCTCCTACAATGAGCAGTTCTTC.

The chain couples TRBV5-4 to TRBJ1-2; TRBD1 is a possible D gene (6 bases). This CDR3 is built from 14 residues. V was clipped by 5 bases and J by 4 bases, with 15 bases between them. The germline V gene encodes CDR1 SGHNT and CDR2 YYREEE (reference sequence). As DNA, the CDR3 is TGTGCCAGCAGGGGGGCCCGGGATATCTATGGCTACACCTTC. Translated, it gives CASRGARDIYGYTF.

The V call is TRBV2, the J call TRBJ2-5; D ambiguous. Germline CDR1 reads SNHLY; CDR2 reads FYNNEI. The CDR3 length is 13 residues. Trimming shortened V by 2 bases and J by 1 base, and 5 bases separated the two germline ends. The CDR3: CASSELFQETQYF. The CDR3 coding sequence is TGTGCCAGCAGTGAACTCTTCCAAGAGACCCAGTACTTC.

The gene calls are TRBV2 and TRBJ2-7, with 7 bases identical to TRBD2. Trimming at V came to 6 bases and at J to 1 base, leaving 6 bases not matched to a gene. This CDR3 has 14 residues. Germline CDR1 is SNHLY and CDR2 is FYNNEI. Here the CDR3 DNA reads TGTGCCAGCAGATGGCGGGAGAGGTCCTACGAGCAGTACTTC. Translation gives CASRWRERSYEQYF.

This clone occurred once. The CDR3 protein is CASSYSRGRGSTDTQYF. The DNA of the CDR3 is TGTGCCAGCAGTTACTCCAGGGGCCGGGGAAGCACAGATACGCAGTATTTT. V is TRBV6-2 or TRBV6-3 and J is TRBJ2-3; maybe TRBD1 (6 bases). Germline V CDR1 and CDR2: MNHEY, SVGEGT. The ends were cut back, 0 bases at V and 0 bases at J, with 13 bases in the middle. This CDR3 region has 17 residues.

The chain is built from TRBV3-1 (or the pseudogene TRBV3-2) and TRBJ1-3, with D unclear. The CDR3 is 16 residues long. The V end was cut by 2 bases, the J end by 0 bases, with 11 bases between. The germline CDR1 and CDR2 sequences are LGHDT and YNNKEL (reference sequence). The CDR3 DNA reads TGTGCCAGCAGCCAAAACACGGGGAGCTCTGGAAACACCATATATTTT. Translating it yields CASSQNTGSSGNTIYF.

This clone was observed a single time. The rearrangement joins TRBV7-8 to TRBJ1-1; TRBD1 agrees at 9 bases. From germline, CDR1 is SGHVS and CDR2 FQNEAQ. The CDR3 is 14 amino acids. J was trimmed by 6 bases and V by 5 bases; bases with no gene match: 7. The CDR3 loop is CASSVNRQGAEAFF. The CDR3 coding sequence is TGTGCCAGCAGCGTAAATCGACAGGGGGCTGAAGCTTTCTTT.

The chain combines TRBV7-2 with TRBJ2-6; unclear D gene. Between the trimmed V and J ends, which lost 2 bases and 0 bases, there was a span of 11 bases. CDR1 is SGHTA and CDR2 is FQGNSA in the germline V gene. CDR3 length: 17 amino acids. CDR3 in DNA: TGTGCCAGCAGCTTAATGTGGAGCAACTCTGGGGCCAACGTCCTGACTTTC. This sequence encodes CASSLMWSNSGANVLTF.

The chain links TRBV5-6 to TRBJ2-7, with 8 bases matching TRBD2. CDR1 is SGHDT and CDR2 is YYEEEE in the germline V gene. CDR3 size: 14 residues. V trimming: 2 bases; J trimming: 3 bases; junction bases outside the gene matches: 4. In DNA, the CDR3 is TGTGCCAGCAGCTTCGGACTAGCAGGCTACGAGCAGTACTTC. Amino acid sequence: CASSFGLAGYEQYF.

This clone was found a few times. J is TRBJ2-3 and V is TRBV4-3, with D unresolved. The germline V and J ends were trimmed by 0 bases and 4 bases, with 8 bases remaining between them. There are 14 residues in the CDR3. The V gene's germline CDR1 is LGHNA and CDR2 YSLEER. The CDR3, as DNA: TGCGCCAGCAGCCAAGACGTGGCTTCAGATACGCAGTATTTT. Protein product: CASSQDVASDTQYF.

The V call is TRBV27, the J call TRBJ2-3; D not certain. The CDR3 length is 15 residues. From germline, CDR1 is MNHEY and CDR2 SMNVEV (reference sequence). The germline V and J ends were trimmed by 1 base and 5 bases, with 13 bases remaining between them. DNA for the CDR3: TGTGCCAGCAGTTTATGGGCCAACTTAGGAGATACGCAGTATTTT. It specifies CASSLWANLGDTQYF.

This clone was seen only once. This chain uses TRBV18 with TRBJ2-1; 8 nucleotides align to TRBD1. V gave up 0 bases and J gave up 0 bases; unmatched junction bases: 7. CDR3 length: 18 residues. Germline lookup yields CDR1 KGHSH and CDR2 LQKENI. The CDR3 region has the DNA TGTGCCAGCTCACCACCGTGGGACAGGCAAAGCTCCTACAATGAGCAGTTCTTC. Translated: CASSPPWDRQSSYNEQFF.